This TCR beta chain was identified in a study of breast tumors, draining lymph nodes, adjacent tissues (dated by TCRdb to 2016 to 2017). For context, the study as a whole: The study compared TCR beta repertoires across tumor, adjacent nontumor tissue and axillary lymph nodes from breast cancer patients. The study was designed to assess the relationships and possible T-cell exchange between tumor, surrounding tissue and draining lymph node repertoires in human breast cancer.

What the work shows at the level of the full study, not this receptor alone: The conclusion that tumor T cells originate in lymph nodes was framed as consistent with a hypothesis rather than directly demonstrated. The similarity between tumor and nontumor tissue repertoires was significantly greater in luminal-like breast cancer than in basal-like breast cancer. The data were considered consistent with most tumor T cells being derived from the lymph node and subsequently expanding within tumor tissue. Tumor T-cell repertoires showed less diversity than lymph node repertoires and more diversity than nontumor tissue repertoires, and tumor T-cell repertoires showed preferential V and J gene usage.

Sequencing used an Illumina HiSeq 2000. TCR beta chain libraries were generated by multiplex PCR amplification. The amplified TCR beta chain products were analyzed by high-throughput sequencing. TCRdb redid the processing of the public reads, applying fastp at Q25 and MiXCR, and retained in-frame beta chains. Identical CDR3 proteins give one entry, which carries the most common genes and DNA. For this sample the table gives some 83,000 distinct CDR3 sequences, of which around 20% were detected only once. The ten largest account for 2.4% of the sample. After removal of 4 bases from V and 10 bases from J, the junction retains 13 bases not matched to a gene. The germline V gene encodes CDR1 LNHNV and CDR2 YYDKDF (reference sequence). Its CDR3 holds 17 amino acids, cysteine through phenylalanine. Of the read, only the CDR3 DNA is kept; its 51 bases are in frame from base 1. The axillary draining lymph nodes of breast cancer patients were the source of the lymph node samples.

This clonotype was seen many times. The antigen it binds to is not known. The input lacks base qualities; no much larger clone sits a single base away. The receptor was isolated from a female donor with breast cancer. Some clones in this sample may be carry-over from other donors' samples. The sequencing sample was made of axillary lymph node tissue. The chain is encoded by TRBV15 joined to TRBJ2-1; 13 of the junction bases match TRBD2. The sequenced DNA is TGTGCCACCAGCAACCCCCGACTAGCGGGAGGCCGATTCGAGCAGTTCTTC. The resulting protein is CATSNPRLAGGRFEQFF.